These 30 T cell receptor beta chains were all obtained from the same sample, sequenced in a study of shared clonotypes between healthy human individuals. Sequencing used immunoSEQ multiplex PCR; TCRdb keeps in-frame clones, though not all of them. The sample records about 2.5 million clones, approximately 90% being singletons. Sample: naive CD4+ T cells from PBMCs. The subset: CD45RA+ positively selected. The receptors come from a man between 18 and 35 years old in good health. Some clones in this sample may be carry-over from other donors' samples.

Only a few counts were recorded for this clone. The genes are TRBV18 and TRBJ2-7; TRBD1 matches at 9 bases. The J segment lost 7 bases and the V segment lost 3 bases, leaving 7 bases of the junction unmatched. This CDR3 spans 14 amino acids. CDR1 is KGHSH, CDR2 LQKENI, per germline. CDR3 bases: TGTGCCAGCTCACCGTGGGACAGGGTAGGGGAGCAGTACTTC. This gives the protein CASSPWDRVGEQYF.

The chain combines TRBV4-2 with TRBJ2-7; 7 positions match TRBD2. The CDR3 length is 16 residues. The V segment lost 0 bases and the J segment 3 bases; nucleotides outside the gene matches: 8. The germline V gene has CDR1 LGHNA and CDR2 YNFKEQ. CDR3: CASSQDIGTTVYEQYF. Here the CDR3 DNA reads TGTGCCAGCAGCCAAGATATAGGGACTACGGTCTACGAGCAGTACTTC.

The chain carries TRBV28 and TRBJ1-2; maybe TRBD1 (5 bases). The CDR3 has 15 amino acids. CDR1 is MDHEN and CDR2 is SYDVKM in the germline V gene. The germline V and J ends were trimmed by 2 bases and 0 bases, with 10 bases remaining between them. The CDR3 protein is CASSLGGKANYGYTF. As DNA, the CDR3 is TGTGCCAGCAGTTTAGGGGGGAAAGCTAACTATGGCTACACCTTC.

J is TRBJ1-1 and V is TRBV5-1; tentative D call: TRBD1 (5 bases). The CDR3 spans 12 residues. Germline assignment: CDR1 SGHRS and CDR2 YFSETQ. V was cut by 4 bases and J by 6 bases, with 10 bases left in between. The CDR3 coding sequence is TGCGCCAGCAGCCCCCCGGGGGCTGAAGCTTTCTTT. Encoded protein: CASSPPGAEAFF.

This rearrangement joins TRBV12-1 to TRBJ2-3. TRBV12-1 is a known pseudogene. The CDR3 contains 14 residues. CDR3 residues: CASSFVRSTDTQYF. CDR3 DNA sequence: TGTGCCAGCAGCTTTGTACGCAGCACAGATACGCAGTATTTT.

This rearrangement joins TRBV28 to TRBJ1-3; D is unclear. The CDR3 length is 15 residues. Germline CDR1 is MDHEN and CDR2 is SYDVKM. Trimming stripped 5 bases from V and 0 bases from J, with 11 bases between. The CDR3 sequence is CASSPTAYSGNTIYF. In DNA form, the CDR3 reads TGTGCCAGCAGTCCGACTGCTTACTCTGGAAACACCATATATTTT.

This sequence joins TRBV4-3 and TRBJ2-7; 12 nucleotides align to TRBD2. CDR3 size: 15 residues. Looked up from germline, CDR1 is LGHNA and CDR2 is YSLEER. V shed 3 bases, J shed 1 base, and the junction held 1 base outside the gene matches. The CDR3 DNA follows: TGCGCCAGCAGCCACGGACTAGCGGGATCCTACGAGCAGTACTTC. It yields the protein CASSHGLAGSYEQYF.

This chain links TRBV6-5 with TRBJ1-5; TRBD1 aligns across 7 bases. V gave up 10 bases and J gave up 0 bases; unmatched junction bases: 9. This CDR3 has 15 residues. CDR1 and CDR2 from the germline V gene are MNHEY and SVGAGI. CDR3 in amino acids: CATVETGYSNQPQHF. In nucleotides, the CDR3 is TGTGCCACCGTTGAGACAGGGTATAGCAATCAGCCCCAGCATTTT.

The rearrangement uses TRBV9 and TRBJ2-5; 10 nucleotides line up with TRBD1. This CDR3 is 14 amino acids long. Per the germline V gene, CDR1 is SGDLS and CDR2 is YYNGEE. V was clipped by 3 bases and J by 1 base; unmatched bases: 0. The CDR3 region has the DNA TGTGCCAGCAGCGGGGACAGGGGCCAAGAGACCCAGTACTTC. Its translation: CASSGDRGQETQYF.

This chain connects TRBV7-9 to TRBJ1-3; D possibly corresponds to TRBD1 (6 bases). Germline V lookup: CDR1 SEHNR, CDR2 FQNEAQ (reference sequence). The CDR3 totals 14 residues. The ends were cut back, 5 bases at V and 4 bases at J, with 12 bases in the middle. The CDR3 here is CASSPQGKGNTIYF. For the CDR3, the DNA is TGTGCCAGCAGCCCCCAGGGGAAAGGAAACACCATATATTTT.

The gene calls are TRBV5-1 and TRBJ1-2; the match to TRBD1 covers 9 bases. J was trimmed by 5 bases and V by 6 bases; bases with no gene match: 5. The CDR3 is 13 amino acids. Germline lookup yields CDR1 SGHRS and CDR2 YFSETQ. The CDR3 DNA sequence: TGCGCCAGCACGGACAGGGGAGGTTATGGCTACACCTTC. Translated, it gives CASTDRGGYGYTF.

In this sample, this clone turned up once. The chain's CDR3 is CASSIGNTGVRQPQHF. The DNA of the CDR3 is TGTGCCAGTAGTATAGGGAACACAGGGGTTAGGCAGCCCCAGCATTTT. The V gene is TRBV19, the J gene TRBJ1-5, with 7 bases aligning to TRBD1. Germline CDR1 and CDR2: LNHDA and SQIVND (reference sequence). CDR3 length: 16 residues. The trim removed 1 base at V and 7 bases at J, leaving 10 bases unmatched.

The chain couples TRBV6-1 to TRBJ1-1, with 8 nucleotides matching TRBD1. The CDR3 spans 15 residues. Trimming at V came to 6 bases and at J to 5 bases, leaving 11 bases not matched to a gene. The V gene's germline CDR1 is MNHNS and CDR2 SASEGT. DNA of the CDR3: TGTGCCAGCAGGACCCCTCAGGGGGCGGCGACTGAAGCTTTCTTT. It is translated as CASRTPQGAATEAFF.

This rearrangement joins TRBV15 to TRBJ2-1, with D unresolved. Per germline, CDR1 LNHNV and CDR2 YYDKDF (reference sequence). V was pared by 0 bases and J by 7 bases, with 16 bases between. CDR3 length: 16 residues. The CDR3 sequence: CATSRDRHALGNEQFF. CDR3 DNA sequence: TGTGCCACCAGCAGAGACCGACACGCTCTGGGTAATGAGCAGTTCTTC.

The chain links TRBV13 to TRBJ2-6, with 8 bases lining up with TRBD1. The germline V gene has CDR1 PRHDT and CDR2 FYEKMQ (reference sequence). The CDR3 runs 16 residues. V lost 5 bases and J lost 2; bases outside the gene matches: 5. The CDR3 nucleotides are TGTGCCAGCAGCCGAATACAGGGGGCTGGGGCCAACGTCCTGACTTTC. Translating gives CASSRIQGAGANVLTF. Full variable domain (outside the CDR3, taken from reference TRBV13 and TRBJ2-6): AAGVIQSPRHLIKEKRETATLKCYPIPRHDTVYWYQQGPGQDPQFLISFYEKMQSDKGSIPDRFSAQQFSDYHSELNMSSLELGDSALYFCASSRIQGAGANVLTFGAGSRLTVL.

The gene calls are TRBV5-1 and TRBJ1-2; 8 positions match TRBD1. In germline, CDR1 is SGHRS, CDR2 YFSETQ. With V trimmed by 3 bases and J by 2 bases, 9 bases remained unmatched. The CDR3 is 16 amino acids. The CDR3 sequence is CASSWGGDRHNYGYTF. The CDR3 nucleotides read TGCGCCAGCAGCTGGGGCGGGGACAGGCACAACTATGGCTACACCTTC.

CDR3 sequence (DNA): TGTGCCAGCAGCCCGGGTTGGCGGGAAGTGGCCGGGGAGCTGTTTTTT. This gives the protein CASSPGWREVAGELFF. V is TRBV7-8 and J is TRBJ2-2; D may be TRBD2 (6 bases). V was shortened by 5 bases and J by 6 bases, with 19 bases between the two germline ends. From germline, CDR1 is SGHVS and CDR2 FQNEAQ. This CDR3 contains 16 residues.

This clone showed up just a few times. The chain combines TRBV10-3 with TRBJ1-4, with TRBD1 identical over 8 bases. Trimming cost V 6 bases and J 8 bases; bases outside gene matches: 5. The CDR3 has 13 amino acids. Germline CDR1 and CDR2: ENHRY and SYGVKD. The CDR3 sequence is CAIRDRVDEKLFF. The CDR3 DNA sequence: TGTGCCATCAGGGACAGGGTGGACGAAAAACTGTTTTTT.

The V call is TRBV18, the J call TRBJ2-3; 10 bases agree with TRBD2. Trimming took 2 bases from V and 6 from J; bases not matched to a gene: 8. The CDR3 consists of 16 residues. The germline V gene encodes CDR1 KGHSH and CDR2 LQKENI. The CDR3, as DNA: TGTGCCAGCTCACCAACTAACGGACTAGCGGACGATACGCAGTATTTT. It codes for CASSPTNGLADDTQYF.

The chain uses TRBV4-1 and TRBJ2-3; TRBD2 agrees at 9 bases. This CDR3 is built from 16 residues. CDR1 MGHRA and CDR2 YSYEKL come from the germline V gene. Trimming removed 0 bases from V and 4 bases from J; junction bases left unmatched: 5. The CDR3 region is CASSQEDSGSSDTQYF. As DNA, the CDR3 is TGCGCCAGCAGCCAAGAGGATAGCGGGAGCTCAGATACGCAGTATTTT.

V gene TRBV28 combines with J gene TRBJ2-7; 9 nucleotides align to TRBD1. The germline V gene has CDR1 MDHEN and CDR2 SYDVKM. The CDR3 runs to 12 residues. V shed 5 bases, J shed 9 bases, and the junction held 5 bases outside the gene matches. In DNA form, the CDR3 reads TGTGCCAGCAGTGCAGACAGGGGGGTGCAGTACTTC. Translated: CASSADRGVQYF.

Comment on this clone: Other DNA sequences from this sample encode an identical CDR3 as well. The V call is TRBV2, the J call TRBJ2-7, with 7 bases that match TRBD1. With 3 bases clipped from V and 3 bases from J, the junction kept 5 bases outside the gene matches. CDR1 and CDR2 (germline): SNHLY, FYNNEI. This CDR3 has 14 residues. This CDR3 is CASSDQGVGYEQYF. CDR3 in DNA: TGTGCCAGCAGTGACCAGGGGGTTGGCTACGAGCAGTACTTC.

The rearrangement uses TRBV6-6 and TRBJ1-2, with unresolved D. The length of the CDR3 is 15 residues. CDR1 is MNHNY, CDR2 SVGAGI, per germline (reference sequence). The V and J ends lost 2 bases and 2 bases respectively, with 12 bases between them. CDR3 nucleotides: TGTGCCAGCAGTTACGGTCGAGGCGGAAACTATGGCTACACCTTC. It encodes CASSYGRGGNYGYTF.

This chain links TRBV7-9 with TRBJ1-2; D unclear. The ends were cut back, 4 bases at V and 0 bases at J, with 12 bases in the middle. This CDR3 region has 15 residues. CDR1 is SEHNR and CDR2 is FQNEAQ in the germline V gene (reference sequence). The CDR3: CASSSDAGTNYGYTF. In DNA form, the CDR3 reads TGTGCCAGCAGCTCCGACGCGGGAACTAACTATGGCTACACCTTC. Based on the CDR3 plus reference TRBV7-9 and TRBJ1-2, the full variable domain is DTGVSQNPRHKITKRGQNVTFRCDPISEHNRLYWYRQTLGQGPEFLTYFQNEAQLEKSRLLSDRFSAERPKGSFSTLEIQRTEQGDSAMYLCASSSDAGTNYGYTFGSGTRLTVV.

The chain is built from TRBV6-1 and TRBJ2-3; tentatively, D is TRBD1 (6 bases). Between the trimmed V and J ends, which lost 7 bases and 3 bases, there was a span of 8 bases. There are 12 residues in the CDR3. Germline CDR1 and CDR2: MNHNS and SASEGT. CDR3 protein: CASTGETDTQYF. The CDR3 DNA follows: TGTGCCAGCACAGGGGAAACAGATACGCAGTATTTT.

This chain joins TRBV9 and TRBJ2-1; 8 nucleotides line up with TRBD2. Trimming cost V 0 bases and J 6 bases; bases outside gene matches: 5. The germline gives CDR1 SGDLS, CDR2 YYNGEE. The CDR3 extends over 15 amino acids. In DNA form, the CDR3 reads TGTGCCAGCAGCGTAGTAATCGGGAGGGCCAATGAGCAGTTCTTC. It yields the protein CASSVVIGRANEQFF.

The chain uses TRBV18 and TRBJ1-1, with D possibly matching TRBD1 (6 bases). The CDR3 spans 15 residues. With 6 bases removed from V and 1 base from J, the gap between germline ends came to 15 bases. Looked up from germline, CDR1 is KGHSH and CDR2 is LQKENI. The CDR3 sequence: CASSVGGVPNTEAFF. CDR3 bases: TGTGCCAGCTCTGTCGGGGGCGTACCGAACACTGAAGCTTTCTTT.

V usage is TRBV28 and J usage is TRBJ2-6; 8 bases line up with TRBD1. Trimming removed 6 bases from V and 2 bases from J; junction bases left unmatched: 3. The germline V gene encodes CDR1 MDHEN and CDR2 SYDVKM. CDR3 length: 15 amino acids. This CDR3 is CASSTRGPGANVLTF. The DNA of the CDR3 is TGTGCCAGCAGCACCAGGGGGCCTGGGGCCAACGTCCTGACTTTC.

The chain links TRBV7-8 to TRBJ2-7, with no clear D. The CDR3 sequence is 15 residues long. Trimming left V 3 bases short and J 2 bases short, with 14 bases between. Germline-derived CDR1 and CDR2 are SGHVS and FQNEAQ. The chain's CDR3 is CASSFPVVEAYEQYF. CDR3 coding DNA: TGTGCCAGCAGCTTCCCGGTGGTCGAAGCCTACGAGCAGTACTTC.

The V gene is TRBV10-3, the J gene TRBJ2-2; no clear D gene. The germline V gene has CDR1 ENHRY and CDR2 SYGVKD. V was trimmed by 0 bases and J by 5 bases, leaving 4 bases between them. CDR3 length equals 13 residues. The CDR3 reads CAISESRTGELFF. The CDR3 coding sequence is TGTGCCATCAGTGAGTCAAGGACCGGGGAGCTGTTTTTT.